This TCR beta chain originates from a study of cytomegalovirus exposure and HLA in healthy donors. Across the whole study: A preliminary data release comprised 80 million to 95 million unique TCRs obtained from HLA-typed donors.

Concerning this clone itself: Its specificity is unknown.

Germline CDR1 is MGHRA and CDR2 is YSYEKL. Unmatched junction bases numbered 8, after V lost 2 bases and J lost 5 bases. The CDR3 extends over 15 amino acids. Study-level results: The study flagged some 170 TCR beta chains as cytomegalovirus-associated. Fewer N-insertions (relative to the approximately 700-donor mean) were reportedly seen in an Asian-associated ancestry cluster in a later analysis. Upon later analysis, HLA-associated TCR beta chains proved more clonally expanded than other, equally common chains.

The PCR had 60 Vbeta and 13 Jbeta primers. The data were produced by immunoSEQ multiplex PCR, yet TCRdb's version contains in-frame clones alone and is incomplete. The sample yields approximately 110,000 clones, around two thirds seen once. The source material was PBMCs. The TCR was taken from a middle-aged man in good health and CMV-seropositive. The chain combines TRBV4-1 with TRBJ1-1; TRBD1 aligns across 7 bases. The DNA of the CDR3 is TGCGCCAGCAGCCAACACCGGGACAGAGGGACTGAAGCTTTCTTT. It yields the protein CASSQHRDRGTEAFF.